A selection of T cell receptor beta chains follows, all from one sample in a study of T cells in Graves' hyperthyroidism and ophthalmopathy. TCRdb passed the multiplex PCR reads through MiXCR, listing each CDR3 protein once. Of around 620,000 distinct CDR3 sequences listed, about 16% are singletons. The sequenced sample was blood. The receptors come from a woman in her thirties with Graves' hyperthyroidism. The CDR3 runs from the conserved cysteine through the conserved F or W. The order of the fields is D gene, J gene, V gene, clone size, CDR3 DNA, CDR3 protein. The D gene is left open where the match is weak. Where a row states a size, it is once, few, many or the class of an expanded clone; other rows omit it.

>-|TRBJ2-7|TRBV28|many
TGTGCCAGCAGACTGGACTCAAAGTGGGACGAGCAGTACTTC
CASRLDSKWDEQYF
>-|TRBJ2-7|TRBV28|many
TGTGCCATCCAACCCGGGACTGGGGCGTACGAGCAGTACTTC
CAIQPGTGAYEQYF
>TRBD2|TRBJ2-1|TRBV15|many
TGTGCCACCAGCAGTATAGCGGGAGGGTACAATGAGCAGTTCTTC
CATSSIAGGYNEQFF
>-|TRBJ2-7|TRBV5-1|many
TGCGCCAGCAGCTCTCAGGACCCTTACGAGCAGTACTTC
CASSSQDPYEQYF
>TRBD1|TRBJ1-2|TRBV3-1|many
TGTGCCAGCAGCGTTGGGACAGGGAATGGTGGCTACACCTTC
CASSVGTGNGGYTF
>-|TRBJ2-3|TRBV2|many
TGTGCCAGCATACGGGATAGGACAGATACGCAGTATTTT
CASIRDRTDTQYF
>-|TRBJ1-2|TRBV5-5|-
TGTGCCAGCAGCTTGGTTGGGACCGATTATGGCTACACCTTC
CASSLVGTDYGYTF
>-|TRBJ2-7|TRBV4-3|few
TGCGCCAGCAGCCAAGATCCGTCCAGTACGAACGAGCAGTACTTC
CASSQDPSSTNEQYF
>-|TRBJ1-5|TRBV18|many
TGTGCCAGCTCACCTGGGGGTGTTCAGCCCCAGCATTTT
CASSPGGVQPQHF
>TRBD2|TRBJ2-1|TRBV11-2|-
TGTGCCAGCAGCTTGGAGGGACTAGCGGGAGACAATGAGCAGTTCTTC
CASSLEGLAGDNEQFF
>TRBD1|TRBJ2-3|TRBV24-1|-
TGTGCCACCAGTGACCCGTTGACAGGGGGTGGGAGCACAGATACGCAGTATTTT
CATSDPLTGGGSTDTQYF
>-|TRBJ2-7|TRBV10-3|many
TGTGCCGTGAGAGGGCAGGGGATGGTACGCGAGCAGTACTTC
CAVRGQGMVREQYF
>-|TRBJ2-2|TRBV7-9|-
TGTGCCAGCAGCCCTCTGGCAGGGTTCCCGAACACCGGGGAGCTGTTTTTT
CASSPLAGFPNTGELFF
>TRBD2|TRBJ2-7|TRBV27|many
TGTGCCAGCAGTTTGTGGACTAGCGGTATCGAGCAGTACTTC
CASSLWTSGIEQYF
>TRBD2|TRBJ2-2|TRBV27|many
TGTGCCAGCAGTCTCTTAGCGGGGGGCGCCGGGGAGCTGTTTTTT
CASSLLAGGAGELFF
>-|TRBJ2-5|TRBV7-8|many
TGTGCCAGCAGCTTAGCGCTAAGGGACCCCCAAGAGACCCAGTACTTC
CASSLALRDPQETQYF
>-|TRBJ2-5|TRBV18|many
TGTGCCAGCTCACCCGGGACCCCAAGGGGGACCCAGTACTTC
CASSPGTPRGTQYF
>-|TRBJ1-1|TRBV5-1|few
TGCGCCAGCAGCTTGAGAAGAAATGTCGGAGGGGTCGACACTGAAGCTTTCTTT
CASSLRRNVGGVDTEAFF
>TRBD2|TRBJ2-7|TRBV5-6|-
TGTGCCAGCAGCTGGGGACTAGCAGGCGAGCAGTACTTC
CASSWGLAGEQYF
>-|TRBJ2-3|TRBV12-3/TRBV12-4|many
TGTGCCAGCAGTTTTGAGCGAGATACGCAGTATTTT
CASSFERDTQYF
>TRBD1|TRBJ2-7|TRBV13|many
TGTGCCAGCAGCGTGACAGGGACCTACGAGCAGTACTTC
CASSVTGTYEQYF
>-|TRBJ2-7|TRBV12-3/TRBV12-4|many
TGTGCCAGCAGTTTGGGGAGGAGTTCAGCCTGGGAGCAGTACTTC
CASSLGRSSAWEQYF
>-|TRBJ2-3|TRBV5-1|few
TGCGCCAGCTCTCGATGGACAGTTAGCACAGATACGCAGTATTTT
CASSRWTVSTDTQYF
>-|TRBJ2-3|TRBV12-3/TRBV12-4|many
TGTGCCAGCAGTTTAGGGGGATTTGGTACGCAGTATTTT
CASSLGGFGTQYF
>TRBD2|TRBJ2-1|TRBV13|many
TGTGCCAGCACCCGAGGCGGGAGCTCCTACAATGAGCAGTTCTTC
CASTRGGSSYNEQFF
>-|TRBJ1-1|TRBV9|-
TGTGCCAGCAGCAGAGGGGCTTTCTCCACCGGGGACACTGAAGCTTTCTTT
CASSRGAFSTGDTEAFF
>TRBD2|TRBJ2-7|TRBV27|few
TGTGCCAGCAGTTCACTAGCGGGGTTCTCCTACGAGCAGTACTTC
CASSSLAGFSYEQYF